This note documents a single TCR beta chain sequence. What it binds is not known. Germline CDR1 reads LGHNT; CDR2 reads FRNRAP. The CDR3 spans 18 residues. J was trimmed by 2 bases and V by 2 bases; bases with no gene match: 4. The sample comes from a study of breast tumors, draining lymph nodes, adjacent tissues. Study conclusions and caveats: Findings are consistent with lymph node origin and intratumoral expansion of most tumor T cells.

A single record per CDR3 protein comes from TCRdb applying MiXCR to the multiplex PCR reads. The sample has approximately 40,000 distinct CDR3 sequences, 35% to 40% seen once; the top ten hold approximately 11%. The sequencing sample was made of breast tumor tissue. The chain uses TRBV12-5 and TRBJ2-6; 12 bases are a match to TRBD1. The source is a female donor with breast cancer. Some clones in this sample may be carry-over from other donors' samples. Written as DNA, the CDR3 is TGTGCTAGTGGTTTGAGGGGACAGGGGGCGCCTGGGGCCAACGTCCTGACTTTC. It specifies CASGLRGQGAPGANVLTF.